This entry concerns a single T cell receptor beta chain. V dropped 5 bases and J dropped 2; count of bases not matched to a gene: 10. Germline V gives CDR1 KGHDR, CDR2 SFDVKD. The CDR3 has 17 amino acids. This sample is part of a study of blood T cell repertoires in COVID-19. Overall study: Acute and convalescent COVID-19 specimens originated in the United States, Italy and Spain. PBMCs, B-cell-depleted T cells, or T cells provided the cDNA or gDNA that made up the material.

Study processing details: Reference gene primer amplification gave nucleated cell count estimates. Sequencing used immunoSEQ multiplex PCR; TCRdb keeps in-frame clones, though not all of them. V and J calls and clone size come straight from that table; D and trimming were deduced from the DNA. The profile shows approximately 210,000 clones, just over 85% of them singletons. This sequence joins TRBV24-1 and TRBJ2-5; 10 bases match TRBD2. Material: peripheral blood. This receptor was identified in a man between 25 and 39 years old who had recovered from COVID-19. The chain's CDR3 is CATSGIAGGTDQETQYF. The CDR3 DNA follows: TGTGCCACCAGTGGAATAGCGGGGGGAACAGATCAAGAGACCCAGTACTTC.